One and the same sample provided the 15 T cell receptor beta chains below, sequenced in a study of shared clonotypes between healthy human individuals. Clones were read by immunoSEQ multiplex PCR, and TCRdb kept only the in-frame ones, dropping some. The sample yields roughly 2.5 million clones, roughly nine tenths seen once. The source material was naive CD4+ T cells sorted from blood. Subset reported: CD45RA+ positively selected. The receptors originated from a young man in good health.

The chain recombines TRBV27 with TRBJ1-6; D ambiguous. V lost 6 bases and J 2 bases, leaving 11 bases between the germline ends. The CDR3 loop spans 15 amino acids. Looked up from germline, CDR1 is MNHEY and CDR2 is SMNVEV (reference sequence). This chain's CDR3 is CASRWGGTYNSPLHF. The DNA for the CDR3 is TGTGCCAGCAGGTGGGGAGGGACCTATAATTCACCCCTCCACTTT.

The chain carries TRBV6-6 and TRBJ2-5; 11 positions match TRBD1. The tail of the sequence fits TRBJ2-7 better, so the J call may be wrong. Germline CDR1 is MNHNY and CDR2 is SVGAGI (reference sequence). This CDR3 has 15 amino acids. The CDR3 protein is CASSYFGQGAYEQYF. The CDR3 DNA is TGTGCCAGCAGTTACTTCGGACAGGGGGCTTACGAGCAGTACTTC.

This clone showed up just once. The chain has TRBV14 and TRBJ2-1; D is unclear. Germline V gene data show CDR1 as SGHDN and CDR2 as FVKESK. The germline V and J ends were trimmed by 7 bases and 8 bases, with 9 bases remaining between them. This CDR3 spans 11 amino acids. The DNA for the CDR3 is TGTGCCAGCAAAATCATTTATGAGCAGTTCTTC. Its protein product is CASKIIYEQFF.

V usage is TRBV11-3 and J usage is TRBJ2-7; D perhaps matches TRBD2 (5 bases). From germline, CDR1 is SGHNT and CDR2 YENEEA. The ends were cut back, 1 base at V and 11 bases at J, with 15 bases in the middle. The CDR3 spans 13 residues. This CDR3 reads CASSLVRTYLKYF. The DNA of the CDR3 is TGTGCCAGCAGCTTAGTTCGGACTTATTTGAAGTACTTC.

The chain joins TRBV14 to TRBJ1-3, with D hard to call. The V end lost 5 bases, the J end lost 0 bases, and 5 bases lay between the germline ends. The V gene's germline CDR1 is SGHDN and CDR2 FVKESK. CDR3 length equals 13 residues. CDR3 amino acids: CASSSDSGNTIYF. CDR3 nucleotide sequence: TGTGCCAGCAGCTCGGACTCTGGAAACACCATATATTTT. The complete variable domain, with remaining parts taken from reference TRBV14 and TRBJ1-3, reads EAGVTQFPSHSVIEKGQTVTLRCDPISGHDNLYWYRRVMGKEIKFLLHFVKESKQDESGMPNNRFLAERTGGTYSTLKVQPAELEDSGVYFCASSSDSGNTIYFGEGSWLTVV.

This chain uses TRBV29-1 with TRBJ2-3, with TRBD2 identical over 10 bases. Trimming took 3 bases from V and 5 from J; bases not matched to a gene: 5. CDR3 length: 14 residues. Germline loops: CDR1 SQVTM, CDR2 ANQGSEA. CDR3 sequence (DNA): TGCAGCGTTGATAAACTAGCGGGAAGAGATACGCAGTATTTT. It yields the protein CSVDKLAGRDTQYF.

This chain uses TRBV19 with TRBJ1-5; D is ambiguous. The CDR3 sequence is 13 residues long. Germline V CDR1 and CDR2: LNHDA, SQIVND (reference sequence). V lost 0 bases to trimming and J lost 9 bases, with 9 bases between them. For the CDR3, the DNA is TGTGCCAGTAGTATAGATAGAAATTCGCCCCAGCATTTT. Translation gives CASSIDRNSPQHF.

V is TRBV6-1 and J is TRBJ2-7, with D unclear. This CDR3 region has 13 residues. CDR1 MNHNS and CDR2 SASEGT come from the germline V gene. Trimming took off 7 bases at V and 7 bases at J, with 17 bases between the two ends. The CDR3 DNA follows: TGTGCCAGCACCGACACGGTGGGCGGAGAGCAGTACTTC. This sequence encodes CASTDTVGGEQYF.

The chain is built from TRBV21-1 and TRBJ1-4. TRBV21-1 counts as a pseudogene. CDR3 length equals 15 residues. CDR3 nucleotides: TGTGCCAGCAGCAAAGGGGGGAAATCGGATGAAAAACTGTTTTTT. This gives the protein CASSKGGKSDEKLFF.

V is TRBV15 and J is TRBJ1-2, with D perhaps TRBD1 (6 bases). The length of the CDR3 is 14 residues. V dropped 1 base and J dropped 8 bases, with 14 bases sitting between them. CDR1 LNHNV and CDR2 YYDKDF come from the germline V gene (reference sequence). The CDR3 DNA reads as TGTGCCACCAGCAGAGCGACAGGATCGGGGGGCTACACCTTC. Protein: CATSRATGSGGYTF.

This chain connects TRBV7-9 to TRBJ1-2; possible D gene TRBD1, 6 bases. In germline, CDR1 is SEHNR, CDR2 FQNEAQ (reference sequence). V was clipped by 2 bases and J by 8 bases, with 15 bases between them. The CDR3 has 14 residues. CDR3 sequence: CASSLQGSPFGYTF. As DNA, the CDR3 is TGTGCCAGCAGCTTACAGGGGAGCCCTTTCGGCTACACCTTC.

The chain uses TRBV6-5 and TRBJ2-5; 9 bases fit TRBD1. The CDR3 runs to 15 residues. The V gene's germline CDR1 is MNHEY and CDR2 SVGAGI. V trimming: 6 bases; J trimming: 2 bases; junction bases outside the gene matches: 7. In DNA, the CDR3 is TGTGCCAGCAGCCCCAACAGGGGGCGTCAAGAGACCCAGTACTTC. Protein sequence: CASSPNRGRQETQYF.

V gene TRBV9 combines with J gene TRBJ1-5; D might be TRBD1 (6 bases). CDR1 is SGDLS, CDR2 YYNGEE, per germline. V was pared by 0 bases and J by 4 bases, with 11 bases between. This CDR3 has 15 amino acids. The CDR3 nucleotides are TGTGCCAGCAGCGTAGCTGGGGACACAAATCAGCCCCAGCATTTT. Translation: CASSVAGDTNQPQHF.

This clone has a single count. This chain links TRBV19 with TRBJ1-2, with D possibly TRBD1 on 5 matching bases. The CDR3 runs to 13 residues. V lost 9 bases and J 2 bases, leaving 13 bases between the germline ends. CDR1 and CDR2 (germline): LNHDA, SQIVND (reference sequence). In nucleotides, the CDR3 is TGTGCCAGCCAAAAGGGGCAGAACTATGGCTACACCTTC. It codes for CASQKGQNYGYTF. The whole variable domain, remainder taken from reference TRBV19 and TRBJ1-2, is DGGITQSPKYLFRKEGQNVTLSCEQNLNHDAMYWYRQDPGQGLRLIYYSQIVNDFQKGDIAEGYSVSREKKESFPLTVTSAQKNPTAFYLCASQKGQNYGYTFGSGTRLTVV.

J is TRBJ2-3 and V is TRBV28; 7 bases fit TRBD2. Germline values: CDR1 MDHEN, CDR2 SYDVKM. The CDR3 is 15 residues long. V lost 2 bases and J lost 3; bases outside the gene matches: 5. CDR3 DNA: TGTGCCAGCAGTTTACCAGCGGGGAAGACAGATACGCAGTATTTT. It translates to CASSLPAGKTDTQYF. Full variable domain (remainder filled in from reference TRBV28 and TRBJ2-3): DVKVTQSSRYLVKRTGEKVFLECVQDMDHENMFWYRQDPGLGLRLIYFSYDVKMKEKGDIPEGYSVSREKKERFSLILESASTNQTSMYLCASSLPAGKTDTQYFGPGTRLTVL.